This TCR beta chain was sequenced in a study of T cells after yellow fever vaccination. V dropped 7 bases and J dropped 5 bases, with 14 bases sitting between them. This CDR3 is built from 13 residues. The germline CDR1 and CDR2 sequences are MNHEY and SVGAGI. In TCRdb, the 5' RACE reads were re-called with MiXCR into one record per CDR3 protein. The sample contains fewer than 500,000 distinct CDR3 sequences, approximately 19% of which appear only once. This clonotype was seen at least ten times. The TCR originated in a man between 18 and 29 years old who received the YFV17D yellow fever vaccine. This specimen was PBMCs, taken before the yellow fever booster vaccination. V gene TRBV6-5 combines with J gene TRBJ2-5, with D unclear. The chain's CDR3 is CASTLAGTETQYF. CDR3 bases: TGTGCCAGCACCCTCGCCGGTACTGAGACCCAGTACTTC.